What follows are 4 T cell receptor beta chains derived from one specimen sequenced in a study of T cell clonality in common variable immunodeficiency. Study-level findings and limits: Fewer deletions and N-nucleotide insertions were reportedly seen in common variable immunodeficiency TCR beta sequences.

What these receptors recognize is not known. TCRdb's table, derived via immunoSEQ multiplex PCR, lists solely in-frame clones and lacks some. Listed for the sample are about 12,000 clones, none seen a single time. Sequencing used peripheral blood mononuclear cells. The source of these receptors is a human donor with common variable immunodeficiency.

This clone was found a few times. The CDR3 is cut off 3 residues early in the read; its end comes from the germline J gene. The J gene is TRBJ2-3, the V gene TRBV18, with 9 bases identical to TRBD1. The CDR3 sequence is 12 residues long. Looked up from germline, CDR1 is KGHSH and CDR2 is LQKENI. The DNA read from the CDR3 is TGTGCCAGCTCATCACAGGGGGCAGCG. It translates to CASSSQGAA. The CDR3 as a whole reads CASSSQGAAQYF.

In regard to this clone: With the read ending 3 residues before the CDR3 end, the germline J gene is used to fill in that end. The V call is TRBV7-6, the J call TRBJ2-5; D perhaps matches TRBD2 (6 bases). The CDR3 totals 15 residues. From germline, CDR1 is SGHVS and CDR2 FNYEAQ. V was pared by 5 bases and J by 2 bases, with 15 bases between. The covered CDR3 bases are TGTGCCAGCAGCGTTACTAGCCTGAGGCAAGAGACC. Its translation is CASSVTSLRQET. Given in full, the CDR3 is CASSVTSLRQETQYF.

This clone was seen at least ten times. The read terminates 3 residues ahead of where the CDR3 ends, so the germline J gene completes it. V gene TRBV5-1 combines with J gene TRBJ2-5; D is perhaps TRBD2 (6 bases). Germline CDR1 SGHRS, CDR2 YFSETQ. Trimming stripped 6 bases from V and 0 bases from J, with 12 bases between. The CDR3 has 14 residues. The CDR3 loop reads CASTGGGYQETQYF. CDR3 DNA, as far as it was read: TGCGCCAGCACCGGGGGTGGGTACCAAGAGACC.

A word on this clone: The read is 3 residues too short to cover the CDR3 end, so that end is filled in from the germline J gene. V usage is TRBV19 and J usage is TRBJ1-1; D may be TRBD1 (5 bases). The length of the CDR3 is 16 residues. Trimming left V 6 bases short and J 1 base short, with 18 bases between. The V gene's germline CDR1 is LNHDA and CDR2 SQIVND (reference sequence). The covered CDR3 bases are TGTGCCAGTAGCAACCCCGGGGGTTATGGGAACACTGAA. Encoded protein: CASSNPGGYGNTE. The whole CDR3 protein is CASSNPGGYGNTEAFF.